This T cell receptor beta chain derives from a study of T-cell memory formation after mild COVID-19. Study findings and constraints: Day 15 to 85 contracting clones showed balanced CD4/CD8; day 15 to 37 expanders favored CD4+. Memory cells collected pre-infection included some clones that later responded, suggesting cross-reactive memory joined.

This clonotype was counted only a few times. The target antigen is unknown. TCRalpha and TCRbeta libraries used 5'RACE with constant-segment primers and UMIs. TCRdb independently ran MiXCR on the 5' RACE reads; one entry per CDR3 protein. The repertoire holds a few hundred thousand distinct CDR3 sequences, with 21% as singletons. This TCR was recovered from an adult woman who had mild COVID-19 (a few samples of this study predate the infection). Cell type and time point are not known. The sequencing input was PBMCs or a T cell subset sorted from them (not recorded which).

The CDR3 DNA follows: TGTGCCAGCAGCGTAGACCCAACCCAGTGGGCTTTCTTT. Its protein product is CASSVDPTQWAFF. This chain uses TRBV9 with TRBJ1-1; D is ambiguous. The CDR3 length is 13 residues. The V gene lost 0 bases and the J gene lost 11 bases, with 14 bases spanning the gap. Looked up from germline, CDR1 is SGDLS and CDR2 is YYNGEE.